The present entry profiles one TCR beta chain with its context. This sample is part of a study of control samples from healthy donors and cancer patients. Measured with immunoSEQ multiplex PCR; TCRdb has only the in-frame clones, and not every one. The sample yields 120,000 to 150,000 clones, around nine tenths seen once. The CDR3 length is 11 residues. CDR1 and CDR2 (germline): MNHEY, SVGAGI. Trimming cost V 10 bases and J 6 bases; bases outside gene matches: 2. Sequencing used blood. The chain is built from TRBV6-5 and TRBJ2-7, with TRBD1 matching over 11 bases. This clonotype was obtained from a young man in good health. CDR3 sequence reads: CATGTGGEQYF. Written as DNA, the CDR3 is TGTGCCACCGGGACAGGGGGCGAGCAGTACTTC.